This T cell receptor (beta chain) was identified during a study of CD8 T cells in Susac syndrome. cDNA came from about 0.46 to 1 ug RNA primed by random hexamers. MiXCR, run by TCRdb on the immunoSEQ multiplex PCR reads, gives a single entry per CDR3 protein. The table has 120,000 to 150,000 distinct CDR3 sequences, approximately 94% seen once. The CDR3 runs to 14 residues. Deletions cut 3 bases from V and 8 bases from J, with 13 bases between. CDR1 is SNHLY, CDR2 FYNNEI, per germline. The origin of this receptor is a human donor in good health. The specimen sequenced was CD4+ T cells from PBMCs. The V and J genes are TRBV2 and TRBJ1-4, with D maybe TRBD1 (5 bases). CDR3 nucleotides: TGTGCCAGCAGTGACGTGGGGGTGCGAGAAAAACTGTTTTTT. Protein sequence: CASSDVGVREKLFF.